This TCR beta chain was sequenced for a study of cytomegalovirus exposure and HLA in healthy donors. 60 Vbeta and 13 Jbeta primers were used in PCR. Per the study methods: An analysis performed later counted about 80 million unique TCR beta chains (roughly 10 million of them shared). The method was immunoSEQ multiplex PCR; TCRdb's version includes in-frame clones alone and lacks a portion of them. For V, J and clone size, that table is used; D and trimming come from the DNA. The sample totals 35,000 to 45,000 clones. CDR3 size: 14 residues. V lost 6 bases and J lost 1; bases outside the gene matches: 2. Per the germline V gene, CDR1 is SGHAT and CDR2 is FQNNGV.

The chain employs TRBV11-2 and TRBJ1-3, with 8 bases aligning to TRBD1. The sequencing sample was made of PBMCs. This sequence originates from a woman between 25 and 40 years old in good health and CMV-seropositive. The CDR3 DNA reads TGTGCCAGCAGTGGACAGGGATCTGGAAACACCATATATTTT. Residues: CASSGQGSGNTIYF. The full variable domain, completed using reference TRBV11-2 and TRBJ1-3, is EAGVAQSPRYKIIEKRQSVAFWCNPISGHATLYWYQQILGQGPKLLIQFQNNGVVDDSQLPKDRFSAERLKGVDSTLKIQPAKLEDSAVYLCASSGQGSGNTIYFGEGSWLTVV.